The rows below give T cell receptor beta chains drawn from one sample of a study of blood T cells in healthy people across ages. TCRdb used MiXCR to reprocess the 5' RACE reads, holding one entry per CDR3 protein. The sample comprises around 1,800,000 distinct CDR3 sequences, roughly two fifths of which are singletons, and more than 20% rests with the top ten. The material sequenced was blood. Every receptor here comes from a human donor in good health. Both conserved end residues are trimmed from each CDR3.

J gene | V gene | CDR3 protein
TRBJ2-3 | TRBV3-1 | ASSPLGTSGGDTQY
TRBJ2-1 | TRBV4-1 | ASSQGGGTGSFNEQF
TRBJ2-1 | TRBV9 | AGSVRVRDNEQF
TRBJ1-1 | TRBV27 | ASSYAGSSEMNTEAF
TRBJ2-5 | TRBV20-1 | SARSRASGGLETQY
. | TRBV5-8 | ASSLGSRGAETQY
TRBJ2-3 | TRBV4-3 | ASSQAGTLLDTQY
TRBJ1-1 | TRBV24-1 | ATSDSLGQGLGNTEAF
. | TRBV20-1 | SASTPGVKDEQY
TRBJ1-1 | TRBV4-3 | ASSQEGAMNTEAF
TRBJ1-4 | TRBV5-1 | ASSLTGEANEKLF
TRBJ1-3 | TRBV4-2 | ASSQDGMRRSGNTIY
TRBJ2-1 | TRBV3-1 | ASSHELAGEGYEQF
TRBJ1-4 | TRBV11-3 | ASSLKGELF
TRBJ2-5 | TRBV19 | ASSFTSEETQY
TRBJ2-3 | TRBV11-2 | ASRAPVGLVTDTQY
TRBJ1-2 | TRBV20-1 | SVPTGPGGINGYT
. | TRBV4-2 | ASSQEPSGVGGFDEQY
TRBJ2-3 | TRBV2 | ASRRLAGSDTQY
TRBJ1-1 | TRBV9 | ASSVDIRGRNTEAF